The 21 T cell receptor beta chains below were found in one sample sequenced in a study of regulatory T cells in long-lasting Graves disease. Time point indicated: newly diagnosed GD, antithyroid drugs for less than 3 months. Researchers made the TCR library from RNA that was extracted from PBMCs. HTBI primers from iRepertoire and Arm-PCR of CDR3 regions yielded the TCR beta libraries. TCRdb re-derived calls from the multiplex PCR reads in MiXCR, one entry per CDR3 protein. The profile shows 500,000 or so distinct CDR3 sequences, around 16% of them singletons. Separately, the same data were catalogued under a study of T cells in Graves' hyperthyroidism and ophthalmopathy.

This sample comprised peripheral blood mononuclear cells (PBMCs), obtained at new diagnosis, from a patient treated with antithyroid drugs. These receptor sequences come from a man aged 40-50 years with Graves disease.

This clonotype was detected ten times or more. The chain carries TRBV11-2 and TRBJ2-7; TRBD1 aligns across 10 bases. Losses at the gene ends were 4 bases for V and 1 base for J; bases not matched to a gene: 4. The CDR3 is made up of 15 amino acids. The germline CDR1 and CDR2 sequences are SGHAT and FQNNGV. The CDR3 nucleotides read TGTGCCAGCAGCTCCGGACAGGGGGTATCCTACGAGCAGTACTTC. Translation: CASSSGQGVSYEQYF. Full variable domain (rest looked up from reference TRBV11-2 and TRBJ2-7): EAGVAQSPRYKIIEKRQSVAFWCNPISGHATLYWYQQILGQGPKLLIQFQNNGVVDDSQLPKDRFSAERLKGVDSTLKIQPAKLEDSAVYLCASSSGQGVSYEQYFGPGTRLTVT.

This clonotype was detected a few times. This sequence joins TRBV18 and TRBJ2-4; D is perhaps TRBD2 (5 bases). The CDR3 has 16 residues. CDR1 is KGHSH, CDR2 LQKENI, per germline. Trimming cost V 6 bases and J 2 bases, with 17 bases left between them. CDR3 region: CASSHLDGNTKNIQYF. The CDR3 DNA reads TGTGCCAGCTCCCATCTAGACGGGAATACCAAAAACATTCAGTACTTC.

The chain joins TRBV7-3 to TRBJ2-1; TRBD1 matches 7 bases. V lost 1 base, J lost 0 bases, and 3 bases stayed unmatched. The CDR3 length is 16 residues. The germline V gene encodes CDR1 SGHTA and CDR2 FQGTGA. This chain's CDR3 is CASSLRDSSSYNEQFF. The CDR3 coding sequence is TGTGCCAGCAGCTTAAGGGACAGCAGCTCCTACAATGAGCAGTTCTTC.

This clonotype was recorded many times. The rearrangement uses TRBV20-1 and TRBJ2-1; the D gene is possibly TRBD2 (6 bases). CDR3 length: 16 residues. CDR1 and CDR2 (germline): DFQATT, SNEGSKA (reference sequence). Trimming pared 6 bases from V and 4 bases from J, leaving 22 bases between. The CDR3 region is CSAGGLSGTIYNEQFF. The CDR3 DNA follows: TGCAGTGCGGGGGGTCTCAGCGGAACAATTTACAATGAGCAGTTCTTC.

This clonotype has more than one count but fewer than ten. The rearrangement links TRBV19 to TRBJ2-7; D not resolved. The CDR3 consists of 14 residues. V lost 3 bases to trimming and J lost 0 bases, with 9 bases between them. Germline V gives CDR1 LNHDA, CDR2 SQIVND (reference sequence). The CDR3 DNA follows: TGTGCCAGTAGTATTCAGGTCTACTCCTACGAGCAGTACTTC. It yields the protein CASSIQVYSYEQYF.

This clonotype has ten or more counts. The chain employs TRBV7-2 and TRBJ2-7, with D maybe TRBD2 (5 bases). This CDR3 region has 13 residues. The germline gives CDR1 SGHTA, CDR2 FQGNSA. With 0 bases removed from V and 3 bases from J, the gap between germline ends came to 6 bases. Written as DNA, the CDR3 is TGTGCCAGCAGCTTAGCCCGGGGCTACGAGCAGTACTTC. Its protein is CASSLARGYEQYF. The variable domain in full, with the rest retrieved from reference TRBV7-2 and TRBJ2-7, is GAGVSQSPSNKVTEKGKDVELRCDPISGHTALYWYRQSLGQGLEFLIYFQGNSAPDKSGLPSDRFSAERTGGSVSTLTIQRTQQEDSAVYLCASSLARGYEQYFGPGTRLTVT.

In regard to this clonotype: This could be a read error, since a much larger clone is one nucleotide away. The chain joins TRBV5-5 to TRBJ2-3; a possible D gene is TRBD2 (5 bases). The CDR3 contains 15 residues. Germline values: CDR1 SGHKS, CDR2 YYEKEE (reference sequence). V lost 5 bases and J 4 bases, leaving 17 bases between the germline ends. CDR3 bases: TGTGCCAGCAGACGGAGAGCGGTATCTGCAGATACGCAGTATTTT. It is translated as CASRRRAVSADTQYF.

This clonotype was counted many times. Here the CDR3 DNA reads TGCGCCAGCAGCTTGCCCCCAGCTACGGAGACCCAGTACTTC. Translation: CASSLPPATETQYF. The chain carries TRBV5-1 and TRBJ2-5; D ambiguous. Germline V gene data show CDR1 as SGHRS and CDR2 as YFSETQ. The V end was cut by 1 base, the J end by 5 bases, with 12 bases between. The CDR3 sequence is 14 residues long.

This clonotype has at least ten counts. V and J are TRBV12-3 or TRBV12-4 and TRBJ2-1; 7 bases line up with TRBD2. The CDR3 runs to 15 residues. The V and J ends lost 8 bases and 5 bases, in that order; junction bases with no gene match: 12. The CDR3: CASSLAAGRHNEQFF. CDR3 nucleotide sequence: TGTGCCAGCTCTCTAGCGGCAGGGCGCCACAATGAGCAGTTCTTC.

This clonotype came up many times. The gene calls are TRBV30 and TRBJ2-7; D perhaps matches TRBD1 (5 bases). V lost 4 bases to trimming and J lost 2 bases, with 9 bases between them. The length of the CDR3 is 12 residues. Germline CDR1 reads GTSNPN; CDR2 reads SVGIG (reference sequence). This chain's CDR3 is CAWIVGPYEQYF. The CDR3 DNA is TGTGCCTGGATTGTGGGGCCCTACGAGCAGTACTTC.

This clonotype was detected many times. The junction differs from germline at one of its ends, possibly a read error. The chain links TRBV5-1 to TRBJ1-2; D is unresolved. CDR3 size: 11 residues. The germline V gene encodes CDR1 SGHRS and CDR2 YFSETQ. The CDR3 nucleotides read TGTGCCAGCAGCCGAAATATGGGGTACACCTTC. Its translation is CASSRNMGYTF.

CDR3 in amino acids: CASSASGSIGELFF. The CDR3 DNA is TGTGCCAGCAGTGCTAGCGGGAGTATCGGGGAGCTGTTTTTT. V and J are TRBV2 and TRBJ2-2, with 10 bases aligning to TRBD2. Germline V gene sequence: CDR1 SNHLY, CDR2 FYNNEI. Germline trimming cut 4 bases from V and 7 bases from J; bases unmatched to any gene: 3. CDR3 length equals 14 residues.

At least ten counts were recorded for this clonotype. The V call is TRBV5-1, the J call TRBJ2-5; either TRBD1 or TRBD2 may supply D (6 bases each). This CDR3 contains 15 residues. Germline CDR1 and CDR2: SGHRS and YFSETQ. Trimming shortened V by 3 bases and J by 2 bases, and 14 bases separated the two germline ends. DNA of the CDR3: TGCGCCAGCAGCTACACAGGGAGGATGCAAGAGACCCAGTACTTC. It codes for CASSYTGRMQETQYF.

This clonotype was counted a few times. One junction end does not reproduce the germline sequence, and a read error may be involved. The V gene is TRBV10-3, the J gene TRBJ1-1, with D hard to call. Per the germline V gene, CDR1 is ENHRY and CDR2 is SYGVKD. CDR3 length equals 17 residues. This CDR3 reads CAISESPSLGLNSEAFF. Here the CDR3 DNA reads TGTGCCATCAGTGAGTCGCCGTCGTTGGGGTTGAACTCTGAAGCTTTCTTT.

The sample holds many counts of this clonotype. The chain has TRBV27 and TRBJ2-5; 10 bases agree with TRBD2. This CDR3 comprises 14 residues. From germline, CDR1 is MNHEY and CDR2 SMNVEV (reference sequence). The trim removed 3 bases at V and 4 bases at J, leaving 2 bases unmatched. For the CDR3, the DNA is TGTGCCAGCAGTTTTAGCGGGAGGTCAGAGACCCAGTACTTC. This gives the protein CASSFSGRSETQYF.

Only a few counts were recorded for this clonotype. The chain combines TRBV6-1 with TRBJ2-1; 12 nucleotides align to TRBD2. Looked up from germline, CDR1 is MNHNS and CDR2 is SASEGT. Trimming cost V 6 bases and J 10 bases; bases outside gene matches: 22. This CDR3 has 19 amino acids. CDR3 coding DNA: TGTGCCAGCAGACCGATCCAGGGGGCCGGACTAGCGGGACTCGGGGAGCAGTTCTTC. It specifies CASRPIQGAGLAGLGEQFF.

This clonotype came up many times. The V gene is TRBV4-1, the J gene TRBJ2-7; no firm D call. V gave up 2 bases and J gave up 0 bases, with 8 bases separating them. Germline CDR1 is MGHRA and CDR2 is YSYEKL. The CDR3 length is 14 residues. CDR3 DNA: TGCGCCAGCAGCCAACCACTGAGCTCCTACGAGCAGTACTTC. Translating it yields CASSQPLSSYEQYF.

In its sample, this clonotype was seen once. Since no conserved phenylalanine or tryptophan closes the CDR3, a read error is the likely cause. The chain couples TRBV29-1 to TRBJ2-7, with D possibly being TRBD1 (5 bases). Germline loops: CDR1 SQVTM, CDR2 ANQGSEA. The CDR3 has 12 amino acids. V lost 4 bases to trimming and J lost 0 bases, with 7 bases between them. The CDR3, as DNA: TGCAGCGTTGGACAGAGCTCCTACGAGCAGTACCTC. It encodes CSVGQSSYEQYL.

The sample holds many counts of this clonotype. The J gene is TRBJ2-7, the V gene TRBV3-1; D remains unclear. The CDR3 covers 14 residues. From germline, CDR1 is LGHDT and CDR2 YNNKEL (reference sequence). Trimming removed 6 bases from V and 0 bases from J, with 12 bases in between. The CDR3 DNA sequence: TGTGCCAGCAGTTTATCCGGCGGCTCCTACGAGCAGTACTTC. Protein: CASSLSGGSYEQYF.

Of note for this clonotype: The missing conserved phenylalanine or tryptophan at the end of this CDR3 makes a read error likely. The chain is built from TRBV12-3 or TRBV12-4 and TRBJ2-1; 16 nucleotides align to TRBD2. The DNA end favors TRBJ2-4, so the J call may be wrong. The CDR3 consists of 17 residues. The CDR3 nucleotides read TGTGCCAGCAGTTTCGGGACTAGCGGGAGGGCGTCCCGCGCTCAGTACCTC. It codes for CASSFGTSGRASRAQYL.

This clonotype came up a few times. V is TRBV7-9 and J is TRBJ2-5; 7 bases are shared with TRBD1. The CDR3 extends over 14 amino acids. Trimming cost V 5 bases and J 2 bases; bases outside gene matches: 5. The germline CDR1 and CDR2 sequences are SEHNR and FQNEAQ (reference sequence). The CDR3 bases are TGTGCCAGCAGCCCCCAGACAGGGCAAGAGACCCAGTACTTC. Translating it yields CASSPQTGQETQYF.